One and the same sample provided the 30 T cell receptor beta chains below, sequenced in a study of T cell repertoires in cytomegalovirus infection. Each CDR3 protein gets one entry after TCRdb re-called the reads with MiXCR. The sample yields some 800,000 distinct CDR3 sequences, under 35% seen once. No cognate antigen is known for these TCRs. The sample here was cultured CD8+ T cells from PBMCs, taken from culture after CMV antigen stimulation. These receptors were collected from a human donor in good health (CMV status not recorded). Some clones in this sample may be carry-over from other donors' samples.

This chain connects TRBV4-1 to TRBJ2-3; D might be TRBD2 (6 bases). The V end lost 8 bases, the J end lost 10 bases, and 28 bases lay between the germline ends. Per the germline V gene, CDR1 is MGHRA and CDR2 is YSYEKL. The length of the CDR3 is 16 residues. The CDR3 DNA reads as TGCGCCAGCGCGGATAAACGACTAGGGCCCAGGGAGTCGCAGTATTTT. Translation: CASADKRLGPRESQYF.

This clonotype has a handful of counts. The chain carries TRBV6-2 or TRBV6-3 and TRBJ2-7; tentatively, D is TRBD2 (5 bases). V was shortened by 6 bases and J by 7 bases, with 16 bases between the two germline ends. This CDR3 is built from 13 residues. Germline V gives CDR1 MNHEY, CDR2 SVGEGT. CDR3 in amino acids: CASSLGLLGEQYF. DNA for the CDR3: TGTGCCAGCAGCCTCGGACTGCTCGGGGAGCAGTACTTC.

The CDR3 bases are TGTGCCAGCAGTTTTGGCTGGGGGCTCAATCAGCCCCAGCATTTT. It encodes CASSFGWGLNQPQHF. This chain links TRBV27 with TRBJ1-5, with D perhaps TRBD1 (6 bases). There are 15 residues in the CDR3. V lost 3 bases, J lost 3 bases, and 12 bases lay in between. Germline CDR1 reads MNHEY; CDR2 reads SMNVEV (reference sequence).

Notes on this clonotype: Possible read error: a much larger clone is one base away. The chain has TRBV7-2 and TRBJ2-6; D is ambiguous. Germline CDR1 is SGHTA and CDR2 is FQGNSA. The CDR3 has 14 amino acids. The ends were cut back, 4 bases at V and 0 bases at J, with 4 bases in the middle. CDR3 loop: CTSSSSSGANVLTF. Here the CDR3 DNA reads TGTACCAGCAGCTCCAGCTCTGGGGCCAACGTCCTGACTTTC.

A remark on this clonotype: Because it lacks the conserved phenylalanine or tryptophan at the end, this CDR3 is likely a read error. The chain joins TRBV4-3 to TRBJ1-2; D possibly corresponds to TRBD1 (5 bases). CDR1 LGHNA and CDR2 YSLEER come from the germline V gene. V lost 0 bases and J lost 2, with 13 bases in between. The CDR3 extends over 16 amino acids. This chain's CDR3 is CASSQDDSRANYGYTL. The CDR3 nucleotides read TGCGCCAGCAGCCAAGATGATAGCAGGGCCAACTATGGCTACACCCTC.

This clonotype was counted only a few times. This chain uses TRBV27 with TRBJ2-3; the D call may be TRBD1 or TRBD2 (5 bases each). The CDR3 spans 16 residues. Germline CDR1 reads MNHEY; CDR2 reads SMNVEV (reference sequence). V gave up 4 bases and J gave up 4 bases, with 18 bases separating them. The CDR3 nucleotides read TGTGCCAGCAGTTCGAACCTGGGATTGGGGGCAGATACGCAGTATTTT. Translating it yields CASSSNLGLGADTQYF.

The chain carries TRBV14 and TRBJ1-6, with TRBD1 as a possible D gene (5 bases). CDR3 length: 16 amino acids. Germline V CDR1 and CDR2: SGHDN, FVKESK. Trimming left V 4 bases short and J 14 bases short, with 24 bases between. The CDR3 DNA follows: TGTGCCAGCAGCCCCTTAAAAGACAGTTGGATGGATACCCTCCACTTT. Protein product: CASSPLKDSWMDTLHF.

The chain combines TRBV20-1 with TRBJ2-4; no reliable D call. The CDR3 sequence is 10 residues long. Germline V gives CDR1 DFQATT, CDR2 SNEGSKA (reference sequence). Trimming cost V 3 bases and J 5 bases, with 2 bases left between them. The CDR3 is CSARENIQYF. CDR3 DNA sequence: TGCAGTGCTAGGGAAAACATTCAGTACTTC.

On this clonotype: Since the CDR3 does not end with the conserved phenylalanine or tryptophan, this likely comes from a read error. The DNA is left out, because the CDR3 cannot be placed on it with certainty; the CDR3 is given as TCRdb lists it. The chain joins TRBV12-3 or TRBV12-4 to TRBJ2-3; the table gives TRBD2 as D, unverified against the DNA. The CDR3 length is 11 residues, termini included. This CDR3 reads CASSAGGPPAL.

This clonotype was observed a handful of times. V gene TRBV7-2 combines with J gene TRBJ2-7, with 10 bases lining up with TRBD1. Germline V gene lookup returns CDR1 SGHTA and CDR2 FQGNSA. V lost 2 bases to trimming and J lost 1 base; unmatched junction nucleotides: 11. The CDR3 length is 18 residues. CDR3 sequence: CASSLLYPGQGLSYEQYV. The DNA for the CDR3 is TGTGCCAGCAGCTTACTTTATCCGGGACAGGGGTTATCCTACGAGCAGTACGTC.

The sample holds a few counts of this clonotype. This chain links TRBV7-6 with TRBJ2-1; 7 bases fit TRBD2. The germline CDR1 and CDR2 sequences are SGHVS and FNYEAQ. The junction had 6 bases not matched to a gene; V was cut back by 1 base and J by 0 bases. This CDR3 has 17 amino acids. CDR3: CASSLGLAESSYNEQFF. As DNA, the CDR3 is TGTGCCAGCAGCTTAGGGCTAGCGGAGAGCTCCTACAATGAGCAGTTCTTC.

The V and J genes are TRBV5-6 and TRBJ1-1; 7 bases agree with TRBD1. This CDR3 has 15 residues. After removal of 0 bases from V and 10 bases from J, the junction contained 12 bases not matched to a gene. CDR1 and CDR2 (germline): SGHDT, YYEEEE. The CDR3 loop reads CASSLGQGLIGRAFF. Here the CDR3 DNA reads TGTGCCAGCAGCTTGGGACAGGGTTTAATCGGAAGAGCTTTCTTT.

As for this clonotype: This sequence may be a read error, since a much larger clone differs from it by one base. The chain is built from TRBV7-6 and TRBJ2-1; 10 bases align to TRBD1. There are 12 residues in the CDR3. V dropped 5 bases and J dropped 8; count of bases not matched to a gene: 0. Germline loops: CDR1 SGHVS, CDR2 FNYEAQ. The CDR3 region is CASSGTGDEQFF. CDR3 in DNA: TGTGCCAGCAGCGGGACAGGGGATGAGCAGTTCTTC. The whole variable domain, filled in from reference TRBV7-6 and TRBJ2-1, reads GAGVSQSPRYKVTKRGQDVALRCDPISGHVSLYWYRQALGQGPEFLTYFNYEAQQDKSGLPNDRFSAERPEGSISTLTIQRTEQRDSAMYRCASSGTGDEQFFGPGTRLTVL.

The chain combines TRBV12-3 or TRBV12-4 with TRBJ2-5; D might be TRBD1 or TRBD2, each matching 5 bases. There are 18 residues in the CDR3. V shed 4 bases and J shed 4 bases, with 25 bases lying between them. This CDR3 reads CASSWLWGSPTSGETQYF. CDR3 coding DNA: TGTGCCAGCAGTTGGCTATGGGGGTCCCCCACCAGCGGAGAGACCCAGTACTTC.

This sequence joins TRBV6-2 or TRBV6-3 and TRBJ2-3; 7 positions agree with TRBD1. CDR3 length equals 15 residues. The V gene's germline CDR1 is MNHEY and CDR2 SVGEGT. Trimming at V came to 8 bases and at J to 2 bases, leaving 10 bases not matched to a gene. CDR3 residues: CASGRPGQNTDTQYF. In DNA, the CDR3 is TGTGCCAGCGGCCGTCCGGGACAGAACACAGATACGCAGTATTTT.

V is TRBV6-1 and J is TRBJ1-5, with no clear D. The V gene's germline CDR1 is MNHNS and CDR2 SASEGT. There are 18 residues in the CDR3. V was pared by 0 bases and J by 4 bases, with 19 bases between. The CDR3 coding sequence is TGTGCCAGCAGTGAAGCGCAGGCTCTAGTTTCTCCTAATCAGCCCCAGCATTTT. Translated, it gives CASSEAQALVSPNQPQHF.

The chain employs TRBV7-4 and TRBJ2-7, with D hard to call. The V and J ends lost 6 bases and 0 bases respectively, with 6 bases between them. The CDR3 totals 12 residues. Germline V CDR1 and CDR2: SGHVT, SQSDAQ. The CDR3 DNA reads TGTGCCAGCAGGGGGTACTCCTACGAGCAGTACTTC. Amino acid sequence: CASRGYSYEQYF.

J is TRBJ2-7 and V is TRBV11-2, with D hard to call. Trimming took off 5 bases at V and 2 bases at J, with 10 bases between the two ends. The CDR3 consists of 13 residues. The germline V gene has CDR1 SGHAT and CDR2 FQNNGV. CDR3 region: CASSPAVTYEQYV. For the CDR3, the DNA is TGTGCCAGCAGCCCGGCGGTCACCTACGAGCAGTACGTC.

This clonotype was counted a few times. This chain connects TRBV28 to TRBJ2-3, with D tentatively TRBD1 (6 bases). Deletions cut 3 bases from V and 0 bases from J, with 13 bases between. Germline CDR1 MDHEN, CDR2 SYDVKM. This CDR3 region has 16 residues. The CDR3, as DNA: TGTGCCAGCAGTTTGGTAGGGGGAACTAGCACAGATACGCAGTATTTT. It yields the protein CASSLVGGTSTDTQYF.

This clonotype showed up just a few times. A single base is all that separates this from a far larger clone, so a read error is likely. This chain connects TRBV7-2 to TRBJ2-5; tentatively, D is TRBD1 (5 bases). The length of the CDR3 is 13 residues. The germline CDR1 and CDR2 sequences are SGHTA and FQGNSA. The CDR3: CASSLAGQATQYF. The CDR3 nucleotides read TGTGCCAGCAGCTTAGCAGGACAAGCGACCCAGTACTTC.

As regards this clonotype: Given a much more abundant clone one base away, this may be a read error. The rearrangement links TRBV2 to TRBJ2-2; 9 nucleotides line up with TRBD1. The germline gives CDR1 SNHLY, CDR2 FYNNEI. The CDR3 has 14 amino acids. The CDR3 coding sequence is TGTGCCAGCAGGGGACAGGGAGGTATCGGGGAGCTGATTTTT. Residues: CASRGQGGIGELIF. The entire variable domain, with the rest obtained from reference TRBV2 and TRBJ2-2, is as follows: EPEVTQTPSHQVTQMGQEVILRCVPISNHLYFYWYRQILGQKVEFLVSFYNNEISEKSEIFDDQFSVERPDGSNFTLKIRSTKLEDSAMYFCASRGQGGIGELIFGEGSRLTVL.

This clonotype was found a few times. V and J are TRBV7-9 and TRBJ2-2; the match to TRBD1 covers 11 bases. Germline V gene sequence: CDR1 SEHNR, CDR2 FQNEAQ (reference sequence). The CDR3 sequence is 17 residues long. V lost 0 bases and J lost 3; bases outside the gene matches: 3. The CDR3 spells CASSLAPGQGDTGELFF. The CDR3 coding sequence is TGTGCCAGCAGCTTAGCCCCGGGACAGGGGGACACCGGGGAGCTGTTTTTT.

The chain employs TRBV28 and TRBJ1-1; D remains ambiguous. Trimming cost V 5 bases and J 5 bases, with 12 bases left between them. From germline, CDR1 is MDHEN and CDR2 SYDVKM. This CDR3 has 13 residues. CDR3 in amino acids: CASSPEGETEAFF. In DNA form, the CDR3 reads TGTGCCAGCAGTCCAGAGGGTGAAACTGAAGCTTTCTTT.

The V call is TRBV7-8, the J call TRBJ1-2; D may be TRBD1 (5 bases). V was cut by 5 bases and J by 2 bases, with 15 bases left in between. This CDR3 comprises 15 residues. The germline V gene has CDR1 SGHVS and CDR2 FQNEAQ. CDR3 amino acids: CASSANIRDNYGYTF. DNA of the CDR3: TGTGCCAGCAGCGCAAACATCCGGGACAACTATGGCTACACCTTC.

The chain recombines TRBV5-5 with TRBJ2-2, with 8 bases lining up with TRBD1. The CDR3 consists of 16 residues. Unmatched junction bases numbered 4, after V lost 0 bases and J lost 3 bases. Germline CDR1 SGHKS, CDR2 YYEKEE (reference sequence). CDR3 bases: TGTGCCAGCAGCTTGGCCAGGGGGCCTTACACCGGGGAGCTGTTTTTT. Its protein product is CASSLARGPYTGELFF.

This clonotype was seen a few times. The rearrangement uses TRBV6-1 and TRBJ2-1; 7 nucleotides line up with TRBD1. The CDR3 length is 15 residues. With 6 bases clipped from V and 2 bases from J, the junction kept 7 bases outside the gene matches. Germline values: CDR1 MNHNS, CDR2 SASEGT. CDR3 amino acids: CASRPGQATYNEQFF. The CDR3 nucleotides read TGTGCCAGCAGGCCCGGACAGGCCACCTACAATGAGCAGTTCTTC.

In this sample, this clonotype turned up a few times. The chain combines TRBV12-3 or TRBV12-4 with TRBJ1-2; maybe TRBD1 (6 bases). The CDR3 runs 12 residues. V was trimmed by 10 bases and J by 8 bases, leaving 17 bases between them. DNA of the CDR3: TGTGCCACCGACCAGGGGTTTGGCGGCTACACCTTC. Its protein is CATDQGFGGYTF.

The V call is TRBV20-1, the J call TRBJ1-1, with 7 bases matching TRBD1. V was pared by 0 bases and J by 6 bases, with 7 bases of the junction left unmatched. Germline CDR1 is DFQATT and CDR2 is SNEGSKA (reference sequence). CDR3 length: 14 amino acids. This CDR3 reads CSARDWDSGAEAFF. CDR3 coding DNA: TGCAGTGCTAGAGACTGGGACAGTGGCGCTGAAGCTTTCTTT.

This clonotype has only a few counts. The chain combines TRBV11-2 with TRBJ2-7; 10 nucleotides line up with TRBD1. V lost 6 bases to trimming and J lost 5 bases; unmatched junction nucleotides: 10. This CDR3 comprises 15 residues. Germline V CDR1 and CDR2: SGHAT, FQNNGV. Here the CDR3 reads CASSAWTGGPNEQYF. DNA of the CDR3: TGTGCCAGCAGTGCCTGGACAGGGGGACCCAACGAGCAGTACTTC.

The chain employs TRBV7-6 and TRBJ1-5; D is unresolved. The germline CDR1 and CDR2 sequences are SGHVS and FNYEAQ. Trimming stripped 2 bases from V and 3 bases from J, with 8 bases between. The CDR3 is 14 amino acids. The CDR3: CASSLSTNNQPQHF. The DNA for the CDR3 is TGTGCCAGCAGCTTATCAACCAACAATCAGCCCCAGCATTTT.